The rows below give T cell receptor beta chains drawn from one sample of a study of a mutant IDH1 vaccine in newly diagnosed glioma. The method was immunoSEQ multiplex PCR; TCRdb's version includes in-frame clones alone and lacks a portion of them. The data contain roughly 48,000 clones, around 78% of them singletons. Antigen specificity for these receptors is unknown. The input for sequencing was PBMCs, taken from a glioma patient whose treatment included an IDH1 peptide vaccine. The receptors were gathered from a man aged 40-49 years with glioma. Each CDR3 is given with its conserved first and last residue. The D gene is left open where the match is weak. Size is omitted from some rows. Given values are once, few, many or a class for expanded clones.

v_call	d_call	j_call	clone_size	cdr3_nt	cdr3_aa
TRBV5-6	TRBD2	TRBJ2-7	-	TGTGCCAGCAGCCCGCCGACTAGCGGAGGTTCCTACGAGCAGTACTTC	CASSPPTSGGSYEQYF
TRBV7-9	-	TRBJ2-5	-	TGTGCCAGCAGCCCCCCCAATAATCAAGAGACCCAGTACTTC	CASSPPNNQETQYF
TRBV4-3	-	TRBJ1-3	-	TGCGCCAGCAGCCAAGTGACCGGAAACACCATATATTTT	CASSQVTGNTIYF
TRBV14	-	TRBJ1-2	-	TGTGCCAGCAGCCACGTACGAGACAATGGCTACACCTTC	CASSHVRDNGYTF
TRBV29-1	TRBD2	TRBJ2-7	-	TGCAGCGTTGAAGTAGCGGGGAGCGAGCAGTACTTC	CSVEVAGSEQYF
TRBV19	-	TRBJ1-2	-	TGTGCCAGTAACCCAAGTGTTAACTATGGCTACACCTTC	CASNPSVNYGYTF
TRBV5-1	-	TRBJ2-5	-	TGCGCCAGCAGCTTGGGGCGGACCCAAGAGACCCAGTACTTC	CASSLGRTQETQYF
TRBV25-1	TRBD2	TRBJ2-1	once	TGTGCCAGCAGTGAATATTACCCTAGCGGGGACTCCTACAATGAGCAGTTCTTC	CASSEYYPSGDSYNEQFF
TRBV7-9	-	TRBJ2-3	once	TGTGCCAGCAGCTTAATCTCGGATACGCAGTATTTT	CASSLISDTQYF
TRBV4-1	-	TRBJ2-4	-	TGCGCCAGCAGTCTAGAAGGGAGGACTGACATTCAGTACTTC	CASSLEGRTDIQYF
TRBV6-5	-	TRBJ1-1	-	TGTGCCAGCAGTTACGACAGGAGGCGGGTTGAAGCTTTCTTT	CASSYDRRRVEAFF
TRBV6-6	-	TRBJ2-7	-	TGTGCCAGCGGATTGCAGGGGCGGTACGAGCAGTACTTC	CASGLQGRYEQYF
TRBV11-3	-	TRBJ2-2	-	TGTGCCAGCAGCTTACCCCTAGGGTTCACCGGGGAGCTGTTTTTT	CASSLPLGFTGELFF
TRBV5-1	-	TRBJ2-7	-	TGCGCCAGCAGCGAGGGGTGGGACTCCTACGAGCAGTACTTC	CASSEGWDSYEQYF
TRBV7-2	TRBD1	TRBJ2-4	-	TGTGCCAGCAGCACGCGGACAGGGGCGGCCATTCAGTACTTC	CASSTRTGAAIQYF
TRBV5-1	-	TRBJ2-2	-	TGCGCCAGCAGCACAGAATCAAGGGGGGAGCTGTTTTTT	CASSTESRGELFF
TRBV11-2	-	TRBJ2-3	-	TGTGCCAGCAGCTTCCGGGGTTCGGGTCTCACAGATACGCAGTATTTT	CASSFRGSGLTDTQYF
TRBV7-9	-	TRBJ2-3	-	TGTGCCAGCAGCCGTGAGGCGTTCATGGGCACAGATACGCAGTATTTT	CASSREAFMGTDTQYF
TRBV19	-	TRBJ1-1	-	TGTGCCAGTAGTACGCGACAATGGATGGGGGCGGCGAGCACTGAAGCTTTCTTT	CASSTRQWMGAASTEAFF
TRBV11-3	TRBD1	TRBJ1-5	-	TGTGCTCGCGGCTCCCAGCGACAGGGTAACGAGCCCCAGCATTTT	CARGSQRQGNEPQHF
TRBV28	TRBD2	TRBJ2-7	few	TGTGCCAGCACCAAAGCGGGAGGGATTACTTACTCCTACGAGCAGTACTTC	CASTKAGGITYSYEQYF
TRBV19	-	TRBJ1-1	-	TGTGCCAGTAGTCAGACCAGGGGCACTGAAGCTTTCTTT	CASSQTRGTEAFF
TRBV4-3	-	TRBJ2-1	-	TGCGCCAGCAGCCAATCTAGGACTGGCCTTGGGGGAGAGCAGTTCTTC	CASSQSRTGLGGEQFF
TRBV4-1	TRBD2	TRBJ2-3	-	TGCGCCAGCAGCCAAGATTGGATAGCGGGAGAGTCGGATACGCAGTATTTT	CASSQDWIAGESDTQYF
TRBV6-4	-	TRBJ2-2	-	TGTGCCAGCAGTGACTCCGCAGAAAGGCAACGAATCCCCGGGGAGCTGTTTTTT	CASSDSAERQRIPGELFF
TRBV11-2	-	TRBJ1-3	-	TGTGCCAGCAGTCTGGGGGGGCCTGGAAACACCATATATTTT	CASSLGGPGNTIYF
TRBV5-1	TRBD1	TRBJ1-4	-	TGCGCCAGCAGCTCCCGGGACAGGGGTGAAAAACTGTTTTTT	CASSSRDRGEKLFF
TRBV5-6	-	TRBJ1-1	-	TGTGCCAGCACCCTCGCTGGTGGGGGGCTCTTGAACACTGAAGCTTTCTTT	CASTLAGGGLLNTEAFF
TRBV27	TRBD1	TRBJ2-7	-	TGTGCCAGCAGTCCTGGGACAGGGGGCTACGAGCAGTACTTC	CASSPGTGGYEQYF
TRBV27	TRBD1	TRBJ1-1	many	TGTGCCAGCAGTTCCTCAGGGGGGAGGACTTTCTTT	CASSSSGGRTFF
TRBV6-1	TRBD1	TRBJ1-2	-	TGTGCCAGCAAAGCCAGGGGGCTTCGGGGCTACACCTTC	CASKARGLRGYTF
TRBV7-6	-	TRBJ2-3	-	TGTGCCAGCAGCCCCAGGGCCGACGGCACAGATACGCAGTATTTT	CASSPRADGTDTQYF
TRBV5-1	TRBD1	TRBJ1-1	-	TGCGCCAGCAGCTTAACAGGGGGCTTCACTGAAGCTTTCTTT	CASSLTGGFTEAFF
TRBV9	-	TRBJ2-3	-	TGTGCCAGCAGCGTTACGGACGTCTCTAGCACAGATACGCAGTATTTT	CASSVTDVSSTDTQYF
TRBV2	TRBD2	TRBJ2-2	-	TGTGCCAGCAAAAGCGGGGCGAACACCGGGGAGCTGTTTTTT	CASKSGANTGELFF
TRBV7-9	TRBD2	TRBJ2-1	-	TGTGCCAGCAGCCTGTGGTTGCGGGAGGGCCATGAGCAGTTCTTC	CASSLWLREGHEQFF
TRBV5-7	-	TRBJ1-2	-	TGTGCCAGCAGCTGGAGGCGGGGGGTCATAGACTATGGCTACACCTTC	CASSWRRGVIDYGYTF
TRBV5-5	TRBD2	TRBJ2-1	-	TGTGCCAGCGAGTTTTTAGCGGGAAGCGGTATCAATGAGCAGTTCTTC	CASEFLAGSGINEQFF
TRBV2	-	TRBJ2-3	-	TGTGCCAGCACGGGAAACACAGATACGCAGTATTTT	CASTGNTDTQYF